One sample yielded the 28 T cell receptor beta chains listed below, sequenced in a study of Tregs in tolerant kidney transplant recipients. Clones were sequenced by immunoSEQ multiplex PCR, and TCRdb holds only the in-frame ones, with some missing. The sample lists 240,000 or so clones; 65% to 85% were seen once. The sequenced material came from CD4+ T cells from blood. Every receptor here comes from a human donor in good health.

The chain recombines TRBV5-1 with TRBJ2-3; TRBD1 might be the D (6 bases). Germline loops: CDR1 SGHRS, CDR2 YFSETQ. This CDR3 comprises 15 residues. V was pared by 0 bases and J by 6 bases, with 14 bases between. CDR3 nucleotides: TGCGCCAGCAGCTTGGGGTCAGGGGCTGCCGATACGCAGTATTTT. Encoded protein: CASSLGSGAADTQYF.

The chain uses TRBV5-4 and TRBJ2-3, with no clear D. Trimming stripped 0 bases from V and 4 bases from J, with 6 bases between. CDR1 SGHNT and CDR2 YYREEE come from the germline V gene (reference sequence). The CDR3 totals 13 residues. The CDR3 DNA reads as TGTGCCAGCAGCTTGGTAGGGTCAGATACGCAGTATTTT. Translated, it gives CASSLVGSDTQYF.

The chain combines TRBV2 with TRBJ1-2; D is undetermined. The CDR3 is 14 residues long. V dropped 3 bases and J dropped 2 bases, with 10 bases sitting between them. Germline CDR1 reads SNHLY; CDR2 reads FYNNEI. CDR3 sequence: CASSDLTKNYGYTF. The CDR3, as DNA: TGTGCCAGCAGTGATTTAACCAAGAACTATGGCTACACCTTC.

In its sample, this clone was seen a few times. This CDR3 reads CASSESLAKITEQYF. CDR3 nucleotide sequence: TGCGCCAGCAGTGAGTCTCTAGCAAAGATCACCGAGCAGTACTTC. This chain joins TRBV10-2 and TRBJ2-7, with a weak D call TRBD2 (5 bases). Germline-derived CDR1 and CDR2 are WSHSY and SAAADI. Trimming removed 0 bases at V and 6 bases at J, with 15 bases between. The CDR3 has 15 amino acids.

A few counts support this clone. Other DNA sequences from this sample encode an identical CDR3 as well. The J gene is TRBJ1-2, the V gene TRBV18; TRBD1 matches at 7 bases. CDR1 and CDR2 from the germline V gene are KGHSH and LQKENI. J was trimmed by 4 bases and V by 3 bases; bases with no gene match: 2. The CDR3 extends over 13 amino acids. CDR3 nucleotides: TGTGCCAGCTCACCGGGGACAGCCTATGGCTACACCTTC. It codes for CASSPGTAYGYTF.

This clone was seen once. The chain combines TRBV4-2 with TRBJ2-3; D possibly corresponds to TRBD1 (6 bases). The CDR3 contains 16 residues. CDR1 and CDR2 from the germline V gene are LGHNA and YNFKEQ. The V gene lost 4 bases and the J gene lost 0 bases, with 14 bases spanning the gap. The CDR3 protein is CASSPFARGSTDTQYF. The DNA of the CDR3 is TGTGCCAGCAGCCCTTTCGCCAGGGGCAGCACAGATACGCAGTATTTT.

The chain is built from TRBV18 and TRBJ1-2, with D unclear. The CDR3 sequence is 14 residues long. Trimming removed 2 bases at V and 6 bases at J, with 13 bases between. The germline V gene has CDR1 KGHSH and CDR2 LQKENI. CDR3 bases: TGTGCCAGCTCACCAAAGAGGGTCCCGGATGGCTACACCTTC. Protein: CASSPKRVPDGYTF.

This clone occurred a few times. V is TRBV10-3 and J is TRBJ1-2, with D possibly being TRBD1 (5 bases). The CDR3 totals 13 residues. Trimming pared 6 bases from V and 8 bases from J, leaving 16 bases between. Germline CDR1 ENHRY, CDR2 SYGVKD. The CDR3 loop is CAISGGAGQGYTF. The CDR3 nucleotides read TGTGCCATCAGCGGAGGGGCAGGGCAAGGCTACACCTTC.

The V call is TRBV28, the J call TRBJ1-2, with TRBD1 matching over 9 bases. V lost 8 bases and J lost 4; bases outside the gene matches: 17. This CDR3 comprises 17 residues. CDR1 is MDHEN, CDR2 SYDVKM, per germline. The CDR3 spells CASGPNSGTGRSYGYTF. The CDR3 DNA is TGTGCCAGCGGTCCCAATAGCGGGACAGGGCGATCCTATGGCTACACCTTC.

The chain carries TRBV21-1 and TRBJ1-5; the D call of TRBD1 is as the table states it, not checked on the DNA. TRBV21-1 is a known pseudogene. This CDR3 has 17 residues. The CDR3 region is CASGLHLAGATNQPQHF. The CDR3 region has the DNA TGTGCCAGCGGTTTGCACTTGGCAGGGGCTACCAATCAGCCCCAGCATTTT.

This clone was seen a few times. The CDR3 nucleotides read TGCGCCAGCAGCCTTTTGACAGGGGGAAGGACCGGGGAGCTGTTTTTT. It yields the protein CASSLLTGGRTGELFF. This chain uses TRBV4-1 with TRBJ2-2; 9 nucleotides match TRBD1. The CDR3 spans 16 residues. The J segment lost 5 bases and the V segment lost 4 bases, leaving 8 bases of the junction unmatched. Germline values: CDR1 MGHRA, CDR2 YSYEKL.

The J gene is TRBJ1-5, the V gene TRBV18, with 7 nucleotides matching TRBD1. Looked up from germline, CDR1 is KGHSH and CDR2 is LQKENI. This CDR3 spans 14 amino acids. Germline trimming cut 5 bases from V and 6 bases from J; bases unmatched to any gene: 7. Here the CDR3 reads CASSEQGSGQPQHF. CDR3 nucleotides: TGTGCCAGCTCAGAACAGGGGTCGGGTCAGCCCCAGCATTTT.

The genes are TRBV30 and TRBJ2-7, with D uncertain. Germline V CDR1 and CDR2: GTSNPN, SVGIG (reference sequence). Trimming pared 1 base from V and 6 bases from J, leaving 13 bases between. This CDR3 is built from 13 residues. As DNA, the CDR3 is TGTGCCTGGAGTGCCCCAGGTAGTCGCGAGCAGTACTTC. This sequence encodes CAWSAPGSREQYF.

J is TRBJ2-3 and V is TRBV9; D is ambiguous. V was shortened by 4 bases and J by 8 bases, with 20 bases between the two germline ends. The CDR3 sequence is 15 residues long. Germline V CDR1 and CDR2: SGDLS, YYNGEE. The CDR3 loop is CASSPPGSAVVTQYF. As DNA, the CDR3 is TGTGCCAGCAGCCCCCCGGGCTCGGCTGTAGTTACGCAGTATTTT. Full variable domain (outside the CDR3, taken from reference TRBV9 and TRBJ2-3): DSGVTQTPKHLITATGQRVTLRCSPRSGDLSVYWYQQSLDQGLQFLIQYYNGEERAKGNILERFSAQQFPDLHSELNLSSLELGDSALYFCASSPPGSAVVTQYFGPGTRLTVL.

The rearrangement links TRBV18 to TRBJ1-1; possibly TRBD1 for D (6 bases). V was trimmed by 2 bases and J by 4 bases, leaving 17 bases between them. The CDR3 consists of 16 residues. CDR1 KGHSH and CDR2 LQKENI come from the germline V gene. The CDR3 loop reads CASSPGGRGRGTEAFF. In DNA form, the CDR3 reads TGTGCCAGCTCACCAGGCGGACGGGGGCGGGGCACTGAAGCTTTCTTT. Based on the CDR3 plus reference TRBV18 and TRBJ1-1, the full variable domain is NAGVMQNPRHLVRRRGQEARLRCSPMKGHSHVYWYRQLPEEGLKFMVYLQKENIIDESGMPKERFSAEFPKEGPSILRIQQVVRGDSAAYFCASSPGGRGRGTEAFFGQGTRLTVV.

This clone was recorded once. The J gene is TRBJ2-7, the V gene TRBV19, with 13 positions matching TRBD2. The V gene end was trimmed by 8 bases and the J gene end by 1 base; junction bases not matched to a gene: 8. Germline values: CDR1 LNHDA, CDR2 SQIVND (reference sequence). CDR3 length: 16 amino acids. The CDR3 DNA sequence: TGTGCCAGTGGACGCGGGACTAGCGGGACTTCCTACGAGCAGTACTTC. It yields the protein CASGRGTSGTSYEQYF.

This clone appeared a single time. V is TRBV5-1 and J is TRBJ1-3, with D hard to call. The CDR3 has 13 residues. V lost 5 bases, J lost 2 bases, and 8 bases lay in between. Germline loops: CDR1 SGHRS, CDR2 YFSETQ. The CDR3 region is CASRADPGNTIYF. The CDR3 nucleotides are TGCGCCAGCAGGGCGGATCCTGGAAACACCATATATTTT.

The rearrangement uses TRBV30 and TRBJ2-5; possible D gene TRBD1, 7 bases. Trimming cost V 1 base and J 1 base, with 10 bases left between them. This CDR3 has 14 residues. CDR1 GTSNPN and CDR2 SVGIG come from the germline V gene (reference sequence). The CDR3 here is CAWSGGTVQETQYF. For the CDR3, the DNA is TGTGCCTGGAGTGGCGGGACAGTCCAAGAGACCCAGTACTTC.

The gene calls are TRBV30 and TRBJ1-5, with D unresolved. Per germline, CDR1 GTSNPN and CDR2 SVGIG (reference sequence). Trimming took 1 base from V and 2 from J, leaving 18 bases between them. This CDR3 is built from 17 residues. The CDR3 nucleotides read TGTGCCTGGAGTGCAATCGGGCTCTCCGGGGGCAATCAGCCCCAGCATTTT. As protein: CAWSAIGLSGGNQPQHF.

This clone was detected only a few times. V gene TRBV2 combines with J gene TRBJ2-7; no reliable D call. The CDR3 sequence is 11 residues long. Between the trimmed V and J ends, which lost 5 bases and 0 bases, there was a span of 2 bases. Per the germline V gene, CDR1 is SNHLY and CDR2 is FYNNEI. The CDR3, as DNA: TGTGCCAGCAGTTACTCCTACGAGCAGTACTTC. As protein: CASSYSYEQYF.

The chain has TRBV6-5 and TRBJ1-1; D not resolved. Trimming stripped 2 bases from V and 4 bases from J, with 11 bases between. CDR1 is MNHEY, CDR2 SVGAGI, per germline. This CDR3 has 14 amino acids. CDR3 loop: CASSYGVGLTEAFF. The CDR3 DNA follows: TGTGCCAGCAGTTACGGTGTAGGTCTCACTGAAGCTTTCTTT.

As for this clone: One junction end does not reproduce the germline sequence, and a read error may be involved. The V and J genes are TRBV2 and TRBJ2-7, with D perhaps matching TRBD2 (5 bases). The germline gives CDR1 SNHLY, CDR2 FYNNEI. CDR3 length equals 15 residues. The CDR3 here is CASSEVGGSSHEQYF. As DNA, the CDR3 is TGTGCCAGCAGTGAAGTCGGAGGTAGCTCCCACGAGCAGTACTTC.

The rearrangement links TRBV5-4 to TRBJ2-3; 9 nucleotides match TRBD2. CDR1 and CDR2 from the germline V gene are SGHNT and YYREEE (reference sequence). CDR3 length: 15 amino acids. V lost 2 bases to trimming and J lost 6 bases; unmatched junction nucleotides: 7. The CDR3 spells CASSFRLAEGDTQYF. The CDR3 coding sequence is TGTGCCAGCAGCTTTCGACTAGCGGAGGGGGATACGCAGTATTTT.

The chain has TRBV2 and TRBJ2-5, with D uncertain. This CDR3 is 14 amino acids long. The germline gives CDR1 SNHLY, CDR2 FYNNEI. Trimming stripped 2 bases from V and 1 base from J, with 8 bases between. The DNA for the CDR3 is TGTGCCAGCAGTGAACGCCTCCTCCAAGAGACCCAGTACTTC. Protein: CASSERLLQETQYF.

The chain combines TRBV5-4 with TRBJ1-5; TRBD1 matches 9 bases. The CDR3 loop spans 17 amino acids. Germline CDR1 is SGHNT and CDR2 is YYREEE (reference sequence). V shed 4 bases, J shed 2 bases, and the junction held 10 bases outside the gene matches. The CDR3 DNA sequence: TGTGCCAGCAGCGAAGACAGGGGGTTCGGGGGCAATCAGCCCCAGCATTTT. This encodes CASSEDRGFGGNQPQHF.

The chain joins TRBV5-1 to TRBJ1-4; unclear D gene. There are 16 residues in the CDR3. V gave up 1 base and J gave up 4 bases, with 14 bases separating them. Germline lookup yields CDR1 SGHRS and CDR2 YFSETQ. Here the CDR3 reads CASSLMSRSFNEKLFF. As DNA, the CDR3 is TGCGCCAGCAGCTTGATGTCCAGGTCTTTTAATGAAAAACTGTTTTTT. The whole variable domain, remainder taken from reference TRBV5-1 and TRBJ1-4, is KAGVTQTPRYLIKTRGQQVTLSCSPISGHRSVSWYQQTPGQGLQFLFEYFSETQRNKGNFPGRFSGRQFSNSRSEMNVSTLELGDSALYLCASSLMSRSFNEKLFFGSGTQLSVL.

V usage is TRBV19 and J usage is TRBJ1-5, with D unclear. CDR1 and CDR2 (germline): LNHDA, SQIVND (reference sequence). The CDR3 spans 14 residues. The V end was cut by 7 bases, the J end by 3 bases, with 13 bases between. CDR3 loop: CASNTRSYNQPQHF. The CDR3 coding sequence is TGTGCCAGTAACACTCGCAGCTACAATCAGCCCCAGCATTTT.

The J gene is TRBJ2-1, the V gene TRBV20-1; D gene unclear. The germline V gene encodes CDR1 DFQATT and CDR2 SNEGSKA (reference sequence). V lost 2 bases to trimming and J lost 12 bases, with 11 bases between them. The CDR3 loop spans 11 amino acids. The CDR3 DNA is TGCAGTGCTAGATGGGATCTGGGGCAGTTCTTC. It encodes CSARWDLGQFF.